This T cell receptor (beta chain) was documented in a study of T cells after yellow fever vaccination. Overall study results and limits: A small share of clonotypes appeared in both CD4 and CD8 compartments.

This clonotype turned up a few times. 5'RACE template switching produced TCR cDNA carrying a universal primer site and UMIs. Each CDR3 protein gets one entry after TCRdb re-called the 5' RACE reads with MiXCR. The sample contains roughly 96,000 distinct CDR3 sequences, over 8% of which appear only once. This receptor was taken from a man aged 18 to 29 who received the YFV17D yellow fever vaccine. The material sequenced was CD8+ T cells not binding an NS4B(214-222) dextramer, sorted from PBMCs, taken more than 14 days after the first yellow fever vaccination.

The CDR3 spells CASSLGEGYGYTF. The CDR3 DNA follows: TGTGCCAGCAGCTTAGGGGAGGGCTATGGCTACACCTTC. V is TRBV5-5 and J is TRBJ1-2, with D perhaps TRBD1 (5 bases). The germline CDR1 and CDR2 sequences are SGHKS and YYEKEE (reference sequence). Trimming took off 2 bases at V and 4 bases at J, with 9 bases between the two ends. The CDR3 consists of 13 residues.